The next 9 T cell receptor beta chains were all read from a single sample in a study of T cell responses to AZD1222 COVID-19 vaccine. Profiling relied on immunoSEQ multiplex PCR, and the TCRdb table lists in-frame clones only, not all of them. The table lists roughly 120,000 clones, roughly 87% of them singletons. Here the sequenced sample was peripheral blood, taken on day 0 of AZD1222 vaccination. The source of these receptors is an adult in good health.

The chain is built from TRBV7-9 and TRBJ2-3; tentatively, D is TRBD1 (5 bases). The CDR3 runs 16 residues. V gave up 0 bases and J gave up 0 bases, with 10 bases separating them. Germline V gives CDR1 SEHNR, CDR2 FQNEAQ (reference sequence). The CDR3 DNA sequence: TGTGCCAGCAGCTTAGCGCTTCCAGGGAGCACAGATACGCAGTATTTT. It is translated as CASSLALPGSTDTQYF.

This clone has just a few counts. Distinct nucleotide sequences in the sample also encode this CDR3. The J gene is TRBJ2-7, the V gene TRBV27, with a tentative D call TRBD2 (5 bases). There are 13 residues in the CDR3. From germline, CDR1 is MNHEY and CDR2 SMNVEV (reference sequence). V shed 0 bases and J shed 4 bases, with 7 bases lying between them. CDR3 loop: CASSLSRGYEQYF. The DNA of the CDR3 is TGTGCCAGCAGTTTATCTCGGGGATACGAGCAGTACTTC.

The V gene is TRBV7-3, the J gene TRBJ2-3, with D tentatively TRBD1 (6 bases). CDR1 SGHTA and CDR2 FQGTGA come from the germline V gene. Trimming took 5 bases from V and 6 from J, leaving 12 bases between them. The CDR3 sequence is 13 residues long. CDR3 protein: CASSLQGRDTQYF. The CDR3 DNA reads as TGTGCCAGCAGCCTACAGGGTCGGGATACGCAGTATTTT.

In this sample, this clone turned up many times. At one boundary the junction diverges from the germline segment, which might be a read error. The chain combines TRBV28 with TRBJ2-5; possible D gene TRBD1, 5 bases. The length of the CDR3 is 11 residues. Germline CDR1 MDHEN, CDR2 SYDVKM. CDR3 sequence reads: CASTVSRGRNF. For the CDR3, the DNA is TGTGCCAGCACCGTCTCAAGGGGTCGGAACTTC.

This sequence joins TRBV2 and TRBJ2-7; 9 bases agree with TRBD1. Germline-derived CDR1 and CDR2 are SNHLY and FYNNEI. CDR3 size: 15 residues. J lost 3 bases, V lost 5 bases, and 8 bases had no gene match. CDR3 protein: CASSSPGQGYYEQYF. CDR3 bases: TGTGCCAGCAGTAGTCCGGGACAGGGATACTACGAGCAGTACTTC.

This CDR3 is CASSESSGPRYEQYF. In DNA, the CDR3 is TGTGCCAGCAGTGAAAGTAGCGGGCCTCGCTACGAGCAGTACTTC. V usage is TRBV2 and J usage is TRBJ2-7; 7 bases are shared with TRBD2. Germline V gives CDR1 SNHLY, CDR2 FYNNEI. V lost 2 bases, J lost 3 bases, and 7 bases stayed unmatched. The length of the CDR3 is 15 residues.

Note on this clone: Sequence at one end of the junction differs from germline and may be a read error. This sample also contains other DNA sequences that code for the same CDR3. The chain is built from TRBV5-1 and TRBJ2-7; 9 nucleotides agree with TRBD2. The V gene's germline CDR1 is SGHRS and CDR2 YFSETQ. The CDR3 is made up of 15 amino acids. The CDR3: CASSLAAGGRYEQYF. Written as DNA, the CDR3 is TGCGCCAGCAGCTTGGCCGCGGGGGGGCGCTACGAGCAGTACTTT.

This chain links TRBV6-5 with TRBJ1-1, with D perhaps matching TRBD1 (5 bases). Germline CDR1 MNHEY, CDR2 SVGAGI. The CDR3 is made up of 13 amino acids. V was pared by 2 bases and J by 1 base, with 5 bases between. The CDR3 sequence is CASSYDRNTEAFF. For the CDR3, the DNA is TGTGCCAGCAGTTACGACAGGAACACTGAAGCTTTCTTT.

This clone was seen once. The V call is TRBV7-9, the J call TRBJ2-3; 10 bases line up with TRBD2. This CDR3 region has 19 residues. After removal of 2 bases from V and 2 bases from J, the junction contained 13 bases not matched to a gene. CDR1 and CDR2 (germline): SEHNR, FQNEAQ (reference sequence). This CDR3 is CASSLIRGGSGRPTDTQYF. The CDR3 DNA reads TGTGCCAGCAGCTTAATTCGGGGAGGTAGCGGGAGGCCCACAGATACGCAGTATTTT.